The TCR beta chain described here comes from a study of response to subunit inactivated influenza vaccine. Germline loops: CDR1 LGHNA, CDR2 YNFKEQ. Unmatched junction bases numbered 9, after V lost 4 bases and J lost 3 bases. The CDR3 runs to 15 residues. In this sample, this clonotype turned up a few times. TCRdb recomputed calls from the RT-PCR reads with MiXCR, one row per CDR3 protein. This sample has around 200,000 distinct CDR3 sequences, with roughly 12% found just once. This sample also belongs to another study, concerning T cells expressing NK-cell markers. That source adds: Libraries used 5'RACE template switching adding universal primer site and UMIs. These clonotypes, the leaders elsewhere, also led the CD3+CD56-NKG2C+ fraction in a few donors.

The TCR originated in a man aged 50 to 59 who received an inactivated influenza vaccine. The sequenced sample was CD8+ T cells sorted from PBMCs, obtained about 12 days after vaccination. This rearrangement joins TRBV4-2 to TRBJ2-7, with 7 positions matching TRBD2. CDR3 coding DNA: TGTGCCAGCAGCCCTCGGGGGGAATCGGACTACGAGCAGTACTTC. Protein sequence: CASSPRGESDYEQYF.